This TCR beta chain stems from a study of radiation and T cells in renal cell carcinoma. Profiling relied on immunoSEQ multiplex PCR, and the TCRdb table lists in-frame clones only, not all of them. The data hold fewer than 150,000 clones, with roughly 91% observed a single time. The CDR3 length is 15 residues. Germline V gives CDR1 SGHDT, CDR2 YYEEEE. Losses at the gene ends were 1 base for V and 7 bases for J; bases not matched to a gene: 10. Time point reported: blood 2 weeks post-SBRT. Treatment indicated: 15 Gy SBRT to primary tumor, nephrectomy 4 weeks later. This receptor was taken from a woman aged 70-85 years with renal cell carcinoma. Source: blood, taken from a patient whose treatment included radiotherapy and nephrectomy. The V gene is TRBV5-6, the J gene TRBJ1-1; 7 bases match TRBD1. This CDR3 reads CASSLMSQGMGEAFF. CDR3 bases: TGTGCCAGCAGCTTGATGTCACAGGGGATGGGTGAAGCTTTCTTT.